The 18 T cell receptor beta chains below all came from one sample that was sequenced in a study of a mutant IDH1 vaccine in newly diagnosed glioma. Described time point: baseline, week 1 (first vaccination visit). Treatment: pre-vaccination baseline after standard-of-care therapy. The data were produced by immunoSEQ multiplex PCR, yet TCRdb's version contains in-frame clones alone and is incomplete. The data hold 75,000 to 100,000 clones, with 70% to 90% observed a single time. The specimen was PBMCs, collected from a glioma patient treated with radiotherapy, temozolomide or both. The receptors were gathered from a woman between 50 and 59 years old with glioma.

The CDR3 loop is CASSIRPQVMNTEAFF. CDR3 DNA sequence: TGTGCCAGTAGTATACGACCCCAGGTCATGAACACTGAAGCTTTCTTT. The chain is built from TRBV19 and TRBJ1-1, with D hard to call. The CDR3 has 16 residues. Germline lookup yields CDR1 LNHDA and CDR2 SQIVND (reference sequence). Trimming left V 2 bases short and J 0 bases short, with 13 bases between.

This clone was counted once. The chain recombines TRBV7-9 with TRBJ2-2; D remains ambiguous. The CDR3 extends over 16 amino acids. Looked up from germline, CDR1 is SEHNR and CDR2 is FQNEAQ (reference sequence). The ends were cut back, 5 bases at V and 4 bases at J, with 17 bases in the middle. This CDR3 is CASSPILKTATGELFF. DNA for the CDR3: TGTGCCAGCAGCCCCATCCTTAAGACCGCCACCGGGGAGCTGTTTTTT. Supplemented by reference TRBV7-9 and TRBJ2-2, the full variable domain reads DTGVSQNPRHKITKRGQNVTFRCDPISEHNRLYWYRQTLGQGPEFLTYFQNEAQLEKSRLLSDRFSAERPKGSFSTLEIQRTEQGDSAMYLCASSPILKTATGELFFGEGSRLTVL.

The CDR3 DNA reads TGCGCCAGCAGTCTCGCGAGGGAGCTGAGCTACAATGAGCAGTTCTTC. It is translated as CASSLARELSYNEQFF. The chain has TRBV4-1 and TRBJ2-1, with D tentatively TRBD2 (5 bases). Trimming removed 6 bases at V and 3 bases at J, with 18 bases between. The CDR3 has 16 residues. Germline-derived CDR1 and CDR2 are MGHRA and YSYEKL.

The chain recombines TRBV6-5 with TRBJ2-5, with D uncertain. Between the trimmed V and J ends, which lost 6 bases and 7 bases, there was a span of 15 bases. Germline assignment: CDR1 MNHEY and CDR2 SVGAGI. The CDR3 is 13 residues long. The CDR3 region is CASRVGILGTQYF. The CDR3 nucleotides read TGTGCCAGCAGAGTAGGGATCCTGGGGACCCAGTACTTC.

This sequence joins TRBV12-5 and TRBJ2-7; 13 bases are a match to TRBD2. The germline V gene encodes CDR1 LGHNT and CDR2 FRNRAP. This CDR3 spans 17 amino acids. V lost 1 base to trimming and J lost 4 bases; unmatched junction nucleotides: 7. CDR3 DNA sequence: TGTGCTAGTGGTTTGGCAAAGACTAGCGGGAGGCAGTACGAGCAGTACTTC. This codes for CASGLAKTSGRQYEQYF.

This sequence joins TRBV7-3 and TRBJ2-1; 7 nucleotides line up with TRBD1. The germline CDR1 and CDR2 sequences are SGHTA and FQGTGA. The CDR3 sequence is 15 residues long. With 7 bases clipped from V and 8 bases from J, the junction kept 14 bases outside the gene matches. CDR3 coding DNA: TGTGCCAGCAACCGCCTAATGACAGGGAACGATGAGCAGTTCTTC. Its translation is CASNRLMTGNDEQFF.

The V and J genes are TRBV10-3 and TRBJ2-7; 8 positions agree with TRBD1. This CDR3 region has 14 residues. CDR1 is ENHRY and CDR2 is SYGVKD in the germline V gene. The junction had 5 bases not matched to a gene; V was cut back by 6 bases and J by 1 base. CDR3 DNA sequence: TGTGCCATCAGGGGGACAGGAGTTTCCTACGAGCAGTACTTC. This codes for CAIRGTGVSYEQYF.

The CDR3 DNA reads as TGTGCCAGCAGTTCGTCAGGGTATCCCGGGGAGCTGTTTTTT. This codes for CASSSSGYPGELFF. This chain links TRBV28 with TRBJ2-2; tentatively, D is TRBD1 (5 bases). Germline V CDR1 and CDR2: MDHEN, SYDVKM. The V end lost 4 bases, the J end lost 6 bases, and 12 bases lay between the germline ends. There are 14 residues in the CDR3.

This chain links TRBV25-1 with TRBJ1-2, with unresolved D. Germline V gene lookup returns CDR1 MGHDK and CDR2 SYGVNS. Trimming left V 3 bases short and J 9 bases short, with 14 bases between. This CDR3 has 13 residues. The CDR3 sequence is CASSDSTPQRYTF. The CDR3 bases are TGTGCCAGCAGTGACTCGACCCCCCAACGCTACACCTTC.

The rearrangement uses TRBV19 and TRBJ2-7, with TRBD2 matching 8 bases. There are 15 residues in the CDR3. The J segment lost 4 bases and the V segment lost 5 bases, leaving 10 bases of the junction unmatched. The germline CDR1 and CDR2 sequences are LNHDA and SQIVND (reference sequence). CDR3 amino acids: CASSPGLVGIYEQYF. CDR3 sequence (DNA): TGTGCCAGTAGTCCGGGACTAGTGGGAATTTACGAGCAGTACTTC. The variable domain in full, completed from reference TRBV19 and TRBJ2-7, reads DGGITQSPKYLFRKEGQNVTLSCEQNLNHDAMYWYRQDPGQGLRLIYYSQIVNDFQKGDIAEGYSVSREKKESFPLTVTSAQKNPTAFYLCASSPGLVGIYEQYFGPGTRLTVT.

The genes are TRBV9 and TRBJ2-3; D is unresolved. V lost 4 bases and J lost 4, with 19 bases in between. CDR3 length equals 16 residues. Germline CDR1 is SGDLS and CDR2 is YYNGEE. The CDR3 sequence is CASSPSVWGKADTQYF. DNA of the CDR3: TGTGCCAGCAGCCCCTCGGTATGGGGAAAAGCAGATACGCAGTATTTT.

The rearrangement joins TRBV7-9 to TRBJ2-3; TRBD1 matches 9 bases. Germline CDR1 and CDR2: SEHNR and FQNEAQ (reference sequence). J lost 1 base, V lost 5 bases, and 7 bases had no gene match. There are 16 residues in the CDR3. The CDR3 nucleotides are TGTGCCAGCAGCCCGCGGACAGGGGCCCGCACAGATACGCAGTATTTT. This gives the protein CASSPRTGARTDTQYF.

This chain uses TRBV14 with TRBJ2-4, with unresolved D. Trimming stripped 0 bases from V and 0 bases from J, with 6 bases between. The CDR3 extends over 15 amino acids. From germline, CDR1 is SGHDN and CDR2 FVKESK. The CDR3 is CASSQDRVAKNIQYF. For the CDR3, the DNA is TGTGCCAGCAGCCAAGATAGAGTAGCCAAAAACATTCAGTACTTC.

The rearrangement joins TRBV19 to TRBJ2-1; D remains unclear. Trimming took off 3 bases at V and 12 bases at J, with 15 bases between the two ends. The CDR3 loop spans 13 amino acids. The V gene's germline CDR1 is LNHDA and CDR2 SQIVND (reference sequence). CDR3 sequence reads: CASSIKDSRVQFF. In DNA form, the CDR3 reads TGTGCCAGTAGTATTAAAGATTCCAGAGTGCAGTTCTTC.

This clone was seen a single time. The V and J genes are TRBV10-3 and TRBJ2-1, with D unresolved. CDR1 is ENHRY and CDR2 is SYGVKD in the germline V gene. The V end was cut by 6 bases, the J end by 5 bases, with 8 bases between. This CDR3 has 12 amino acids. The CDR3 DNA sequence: TGTGCCATCAGCGGTAATGACAATGAGCAGTTCTTC. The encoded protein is CAISGNDNEQFF.

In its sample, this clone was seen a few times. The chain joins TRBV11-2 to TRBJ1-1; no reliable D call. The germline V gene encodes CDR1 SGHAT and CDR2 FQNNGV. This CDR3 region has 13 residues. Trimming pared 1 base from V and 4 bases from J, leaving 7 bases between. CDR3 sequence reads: CASSLARFTEAFF. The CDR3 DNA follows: TGTGCCAGCAGCTTAGCCAGGTTCACTGAAGCTTTCTTT.

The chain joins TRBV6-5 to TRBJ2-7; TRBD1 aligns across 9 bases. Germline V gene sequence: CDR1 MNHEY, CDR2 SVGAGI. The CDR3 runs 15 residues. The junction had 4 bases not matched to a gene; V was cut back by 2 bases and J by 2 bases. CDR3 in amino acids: CASSYGTGNPYEQYF. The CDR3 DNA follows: TGTGCCAGCAGTTACGGGACAGGGAATCCCTACGAGCAGTACTTC.

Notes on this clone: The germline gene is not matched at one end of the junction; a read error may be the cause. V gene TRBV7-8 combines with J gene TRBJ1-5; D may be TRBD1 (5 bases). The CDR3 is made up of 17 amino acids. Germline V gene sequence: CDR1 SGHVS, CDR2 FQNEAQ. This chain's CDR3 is CASSLAWGSYSNQPQHF. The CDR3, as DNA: TGTGCCAGCAGCCTAGCCTGGGGGAGTTATAGCAATCAGCCCCAGCATTTT. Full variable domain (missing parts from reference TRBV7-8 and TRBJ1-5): GAGVSQSPRYKVAKRGQDVALRCDPISGHVSLFWYQQALGQGPEFLTYFQNEAQLDKSGLPSDRFFAERPEGSVSTLKIQRTQQEDSAVYLCASSLAWGSYSNQPQHFGDGTRLSIL.